The 19 T cell receptor beta chains listed next were all sequenced from one sample in a study of shared clonotypes between healthy human individuals. Naive CD8 cells lacked CD45RO, underwent positive selection for CCR7 and left out terminally differentiated effector memory CD45RA+ cells. TCRdb's copy holds only in-frame clones and misses some; the assay was immunoSEQ multiplex PCR. The profile shows some 2,000,000 clones, about 95% of them singletons. The sample taken for sequencing was naive CD8+ T cells sorted from blood. The origin of the receptors is a man between 18 and 29 years old in good health.

The V gene is TRBV7-8, the J gene TRBJ2-6; 8 positions match TRBD2. CDR1 is SGHVS, CDR2 FQNEAQ, per germline. The trim removed 1 base at V and 0 bases at J, leaving 11 bases unmatched. The CDR3 has 20 residues. The CDR3 is CASSLVPLLAESSGANVLTF. In DNA, the CDR3 is TGTGCCAGCAGCTTAGTTCCGCTACTAGCGGAGAGCTCTGGGGCCAACGTCCTGACTTTC.

V and J are TRBV28 and TRBJ2-2; D not certain. Trimming cost V 5 bases and J 4 bases, with 11 bases left between them. The CDR3 has 14 residues. The germline gives CDR1 MDHEN, CDR2 SYDVKM. The CDR3 bases are TGTGCCAGCAGTAGTCCCACGCGCACCGGGGAGCTGTTTTTT. Amino acids: CASSSPTRTGELFF. Together with reference TRBV28 and TRBJ2-2, the CDR3 gives the full variable domain: DVKVTQSSRYLVKRTGEKVFLECVQDMDHENMFWYRQDPGLGLRLIYFSYDVKMKEKGDIPEGYSVSREKKERFSLILESASTNQTSMYLCASSSPTRTGELFFGEGSRLTVL.

This chain links TRBV10-2 with TRBJ2-7; D is possibly TRBD1 or TRBD2 (5 bases each). This CDR3 is 14 amino acids long. The V and J ends lost 4 bases and 0 bases respectively, with 10 bases between them. Germline CDR1 and CDR2: WSHSY and SAAADI. Here the CDR3 reads CASSVAGSSYEQYF. CDR3 in DNA: TGCGCCAGCAGTGTCGCAGGGAGCTCCTACGAGCAGTACTTC.

The table lists this clone with a few counts. This sequence joins TRBV5-4 and TRBJ2-1, with TRBD2 identical over 10 bases. Germline loops: CDR1 SGHNT, CDR2 YYREEE (reference sequence). The CDR3 covers 17 residues. Trimming cost V 3 bases and J 6 bases; bases outside gene matches: 12. The CDR3 reads CASSSNEGTSVPNEQFF. DNA for the CDR3: TGTGCCAGCAGCTCGAACGAGGGGACTAGCGTCCCCAATGAGCAGTTCTTC.

This chain connects TRBV27 to TRBJ1-1; D is undetermined. Germline V lookup: CDR1 MNHEY, CDR2 SMNVEV (reference sequence). V shed 2 bases and J shed 4 bases, with 11 bases lying between them. The CDR3 covers 14 residues. This CDR3 is CASSLRGGPTEAFF. DNA for the CDR3: TGTGCCAGCAGTTTAAGAGGAGGGCCCACTGAAGCTTTCTTT.

V usage is TRBV2 and J usage is TRBJ2-4; no firm D call. The V gene's germline CDR1 is SNHLY and CDR2 FYNNEI. The CDR3 consists of 12 residues. Trimming cost V 5 bases and J 7 bases, with 9 bases left between them. CDR3: CASSPTRNIQYF. CDR3 nucleotides: TGTGCCAGCAGTCCTACGAGGAACATTCAGTACTTC.

The genes are TRBV13 and TRBJ1-1, with 10 bases aligning to TRBD1. Unmatched junction bases numbered 4, after V lost 5 bases and J lost 4 bases. The CDR3 contains 14 residues. Germline-derived CDR1 and CDR2 are PRHDT and FYEKMQ (reference sequence). The CDR3: CASSERDRGTEAFF. As DNA, the CDR3 is TGTGCCAGCAGCGAAAGGGACAGGGGCACTGAAGCTTTCTTT.

The chain joins TRBV4-1 to TRBJ1-2; TRBD1 matches 8 bases. Germline CDR1 reads MGHRA; CDR2 reads YSYEKL. Trimming cost V 0 bases and J 4 bases; bases outside gene matches: 7. This CDR3 has 16 amino acids. CDR3 in amino acids: CASSQESTGVSYGYTF. The CDR3 DNA sequence: TGCGCCAGCAGCCAAGAATCGACAGGGGTGAGCTATGGCTACACCTTC.

J is TRBJ2-3 and V is TRBV9, with TRBD2 as a possible D gene (5 bases). CDR3 length: 16 amino acids. Germline CDR1 reads SGDLS; CDR2 reads YYNGEE. V was cut by 0 bases and J by 1 base, with 12 bases left in between. The CDR3: CASSVEDWRGTDTQYF. CDR3 DNA sequence: TGTGCCAGCAGCGTAGAAGACTGGCGGGGCACAGATACGCAGTATTTT. Based on the CDR3 plus reference TRBV9 and TRBJ2-3, the full variable domain is DSGVTQTPKHLITATGQRVTLRCSPRSGDLSVYWYQQSLDQGLQFLIQYYNGEERAKGNILERFSAQQFPDLHSELNLSSLELGDSALYFCASSVEDWRGTDTQYFGPGTRLTVL.

The chain carries TRBV10-3 and TRBJ2-2, with D possibly TRBD2 on 5 matching bases. The CDR3 loop spans 13 amino acids. V lost 6 bases to trimming and J lost 3 bases, with 8 bases between them. Looked up from germline, CDR1 is ENHRY and CDR2 is SYGVKD. The DNA for the CDR3 is TGTGCCATCAGGATGGACTACACCGGGGAGCTGTTTTTT. Its translation: CAIRMDYTGELFF.

This chain connects TRBV5-8 to TRBJ2-7; D is uncertain. This CDR3 has 17 residues. V gave up 2 bases and J gave up 1 base, with 19 bases separating them. The germline V gene has CDR1 SGHTS and CDR2 YDEGEE. In DNA, the CDR3 is TGTGCCAGCAGCTTCTCCTCTGGGCCCCTCTTTTCCTACGAGCAGTACTTC. Protein: CASSFSSGPLFSYEQYF.

In its sample, this clone was seen a few times. This chain uses TRBV6-6 with TRBJ1-3, with TRBD1 identical over 8 bases. From germline, CDR1 is MNHNY and CDR2 SVGAGI (reference sequence). The junction had 5 bases not matched to a gene; V was cut back by 8 bases and J by 2 bases. This CDR3 contains 14 residues. The CDR3 DNA is TGTGCCAGCGGGGAACAGGGGGCTGGAAACACCATATATTTT. Encoded protein: CASGEQGAGNTIYF.

The chain joins TRBV18 to TRBJ2-7; 12 bases match TRBD2. The CDR3 covers 16 residues. Germline CDR1 reads KGHSH; CDR2 reads LQKENI. J was trimmed by 4 bases and V by 2 bases; bases with no gene match: 6. The CDR3 is CASSPSLAGGLYEQYF. The CDR3 DNA reads as TGTGCCAGCTCACCAAGCCTAGCGGGGGGGCTATACGAGCAGTACTTC.

The V and J genes are TRBV13 and TRBJ2-1; D tentatively fits TRBD1 or TRBD2 (5 bases each). With 4 bases removed from V and 2 bases from J, the gap between germline ends came to 18 bases. From germline, CDR1 is PRHDT and CDR2 FYEKMQ (reference sequence). This CDR3 has 17 residues. The CDR3 protein is CASSSPGTDMTYNEQFF. CDR3 in DNA: TGTGCCAGCAGCTCACCCGGGACCGACATGACCTACAATGAGCAGTTCTTC.

This chain connects TRBV6-5 to TRBJ2-2; D is possibly TRBD1 (7 bases). Germline V lookup: CDR1 MNHEY, CDR2 SVGAGI. V lost 0 bases and J 7 bases, leaving 12 bases between the germline ends. This CDR3 has 15 residues. This CDR3 reads CASSYSPRGVGELFF. CDR3 bases: TGTGCCAGCAGTTACTCCCCCAGGGGGGTCGGGGAGCTGTTTTTT.

CDR3 sequence (DNA): TGTGCCAGCCGGGGGGGCGGCGGGGTTAAAGAGACCCAGTACTTC. This gives the protein CASRGGGGVKETQYF. This sequence joins TRBV6-1 and TRBJ2-5; 8 bases are shared with TRBD2. This CDR3 comprises 15 residues. Trimming took 8 bases from V and 3 from J; bases not matched to a gene: 11. The germline V gene encodes CDR1 MNHNS and CDR2 SASEGT.

The chain's CDR3 is CASSFPEGGGRTEAFF. DNA for the CDR3: TGTGCCAGCTCATTCCCCGAGGGAGGGGGACGCACTGAAGCTTTCTTT. V gene TRBV18 combines with J gene TRBJ1-1; TRBD1 might be the D (6 bases). Trimming removed 5 bases from V and 4 bases from J, with 20 bases in between. Germline V CDR1 and CDR2: KGHSH, LQKENI. This CDR3 has 16 residues. The whole variable domain, filled in from reference TRBV18 and TRBJ1-1, reads NAGVMQNPRHLVRRRGQEARLRCSPMKGHSHVYWYRQLPEEGLKFMVYLQKENIIDESGMPKERFSAEFPKEGPSILRIQQVVRGDSAAYFCASSFPEGGGRTEAFFGQGTRLTVV.

This clone showed up just once. The chain has TRBV5-1 and TRBJ2-2; D unclear. Germline lookup yields CDR1 SGHRS and CDR2 YFSETQ. This CDR3 is built from 14 residues. Trimming cost V 2 bases and J 1 base, with 6 bases left between them. The CDR3, as DNA: TGCGCCAGCAGCTTCCACATGAACACCGGGGAGCTGTTTTTT. Protein product: CASSFHMNTGELFF.

In this sample, this clone turned up once. The chain links TRBV13 to TRBJ1-1, with 8 positions matching TRBD1. Germline V gives CDR1 PRHDT, CDR2 FYEKMQ (reference sequence). CDR3 length equals 12 residues. Losses at the gene ends were 1 base for V and 10 bases for J; bases not matched to a gene: 2. The CDR3 loop reads CASSLVGTGAFF. The DNA of the CDR3 is TGTGCCAGCAGCTTAGTGGGGACAGGAGCTTTCTTT.